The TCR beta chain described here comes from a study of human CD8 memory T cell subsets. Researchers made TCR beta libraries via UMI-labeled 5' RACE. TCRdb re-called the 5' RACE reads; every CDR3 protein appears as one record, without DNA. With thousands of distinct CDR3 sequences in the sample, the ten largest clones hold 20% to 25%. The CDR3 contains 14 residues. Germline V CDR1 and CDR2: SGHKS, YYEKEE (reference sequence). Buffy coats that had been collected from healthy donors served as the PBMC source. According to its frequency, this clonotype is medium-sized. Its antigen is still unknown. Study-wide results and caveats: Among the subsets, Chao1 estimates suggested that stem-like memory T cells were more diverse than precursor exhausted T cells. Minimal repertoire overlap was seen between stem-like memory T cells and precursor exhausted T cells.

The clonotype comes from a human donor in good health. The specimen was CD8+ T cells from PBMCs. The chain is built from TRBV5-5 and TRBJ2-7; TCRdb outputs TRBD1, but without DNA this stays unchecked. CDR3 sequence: CASSLEGAPYEQYF.